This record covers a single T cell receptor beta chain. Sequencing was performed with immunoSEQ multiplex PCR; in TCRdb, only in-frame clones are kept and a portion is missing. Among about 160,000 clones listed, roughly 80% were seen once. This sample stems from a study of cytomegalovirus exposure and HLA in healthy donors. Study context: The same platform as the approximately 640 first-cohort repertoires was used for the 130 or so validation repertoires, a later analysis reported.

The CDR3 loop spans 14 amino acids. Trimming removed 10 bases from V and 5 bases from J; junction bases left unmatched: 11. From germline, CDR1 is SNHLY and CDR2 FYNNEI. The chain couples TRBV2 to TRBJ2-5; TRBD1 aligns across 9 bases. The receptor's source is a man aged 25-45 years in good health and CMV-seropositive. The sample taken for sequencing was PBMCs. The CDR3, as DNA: TGTGCCACTAACAGGGGGCGAGGGTGGGAGACCCAGTACTTC. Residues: CATNRGRGWETQYF.